The entry below describes one T cell receptor beta chain. With V trimmed by 7 bases and J by 1 base, 12 bases remained unmatched. Germline V CDR1 and CDR2: SGHTS, YDEGEE. This CDR3 comprises 17 residues. This specimen belongs to a study of blood T cell repertoires in COVID-19. Study at large: The cDNA or gDNA used as material had been derived from T cells, B-cell-depleted T cells, or PBMCs.

Assay: immunoSEQ multiplex PCR; the TCRdb copy retains only in-frame clones and omits some. Found here are some 250,000 clones, 70% to 90% of them singletons; the top ten hold around 1.8%. Across under 25 US areas, participants ranged in age from 18 to 89 years. The sequenced material came from PBMCs or T cells enriched from blood (not recorded which). The clonotype originates from a woman in her 50s who had recovered from COVID-19. The chain employs TRBV5-8 and TRBJ2-1, with 9 bases that match TRBD1. In nucleotides, the CDR3 is TGTGCCAGCCGACTACCGGGACAGGGATTATCCTACAATGAGCAGTTCTTC. It is translated as CASRLPGQGLSYNEQFF.